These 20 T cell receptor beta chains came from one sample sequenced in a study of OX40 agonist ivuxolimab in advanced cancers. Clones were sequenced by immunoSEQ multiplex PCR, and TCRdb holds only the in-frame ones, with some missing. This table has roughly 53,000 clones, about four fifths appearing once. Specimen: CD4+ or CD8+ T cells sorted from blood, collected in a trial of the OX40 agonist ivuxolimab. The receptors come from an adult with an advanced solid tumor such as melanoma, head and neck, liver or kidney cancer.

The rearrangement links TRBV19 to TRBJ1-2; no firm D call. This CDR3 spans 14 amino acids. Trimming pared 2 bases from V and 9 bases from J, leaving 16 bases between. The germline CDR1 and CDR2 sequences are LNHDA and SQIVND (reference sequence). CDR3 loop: CASSIKAGPDRYTF. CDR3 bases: TGTGCCAGTAGTATAAAGGCAGGTCCCGACCGCTACACCTTC.

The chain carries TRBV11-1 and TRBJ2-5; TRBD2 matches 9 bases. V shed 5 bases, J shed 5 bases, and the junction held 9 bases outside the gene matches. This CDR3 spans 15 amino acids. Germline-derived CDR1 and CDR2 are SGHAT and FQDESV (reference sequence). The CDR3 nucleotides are TGTGCCAGCAGCCTGGATAGCGGGAGTGGGGAGACCCAGTACTTC. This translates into CASSLDSGSGETQYF.

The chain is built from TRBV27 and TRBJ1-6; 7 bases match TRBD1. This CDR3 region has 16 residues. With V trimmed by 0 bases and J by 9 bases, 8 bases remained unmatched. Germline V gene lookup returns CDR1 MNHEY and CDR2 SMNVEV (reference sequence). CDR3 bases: TGTGCCAGCAGTTTATCCACAGGGGTCCAGAGTTCACCCCTCCACTTT. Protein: CASSLSTGVQSSPLHF.

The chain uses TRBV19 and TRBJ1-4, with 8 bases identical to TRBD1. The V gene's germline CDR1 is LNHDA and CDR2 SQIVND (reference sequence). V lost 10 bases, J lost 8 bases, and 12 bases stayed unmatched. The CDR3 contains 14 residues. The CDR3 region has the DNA TGTGCCACCCTACCCACCGGGACAGGCGAAAAACTGTTTTTT. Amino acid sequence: CATLPTGTGEKLFF.

The CDR3 bases are TGTGCCAGTAGTATAGGACCGGGAGGGGGAGGAGGCACTGAAGCTTTCTTT. This codes for CASSIGPGGGGGTEAFF. The chain joins TRBV19 to TRBJ1-1; maybe TRBD1 (6 bases). V dropped 1 base and J dropped 4 bases, with 19 bases sitting between them. The V gene's germline CDR1 is LNHDA and CDR2 SQIVND (reference sequence). This CDR3 has 17 amino acids. Full variable domain (remainder filled in from reference TRBV19 and TRBJ1-1): DGGITQSPKYLFRKEGQNVTLSCEQNLNHDAMYWYRQDPGQGLRLIYYSQIVNDFQKGDIAEGYSVSREKKESFPLTVTSAQKNPTAFYLCASSIGPGGGGGTEAFFGQGTRLTVV.

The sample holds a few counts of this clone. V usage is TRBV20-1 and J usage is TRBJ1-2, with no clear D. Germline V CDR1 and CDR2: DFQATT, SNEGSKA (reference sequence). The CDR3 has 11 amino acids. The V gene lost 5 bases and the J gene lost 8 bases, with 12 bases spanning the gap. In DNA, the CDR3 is TGCAGTGCTGGTACAACTTTCGGCTACACCTTC. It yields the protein CSAGTTFGYTF.

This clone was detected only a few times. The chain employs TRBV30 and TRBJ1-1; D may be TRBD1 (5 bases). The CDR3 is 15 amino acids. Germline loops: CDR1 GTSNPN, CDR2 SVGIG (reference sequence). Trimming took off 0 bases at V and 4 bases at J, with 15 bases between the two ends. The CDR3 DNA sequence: TGTGCCTGGAGTGTACGGGGCGGAGGGCCCACTGAAGCTTTCTTT. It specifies CAWSVRGGGPTEAFF. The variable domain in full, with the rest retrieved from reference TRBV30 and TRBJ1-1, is SQTIHQWPATLVQPVGSPLSLECTVEGTSNPNLYWYRQAAGRGLQLLFYSVGIGQISSEVPQNLSASRPQDRQFILSSKKLLLSDSGFYLCAWSVRGGGPTEAFFGQGTRLTVV.

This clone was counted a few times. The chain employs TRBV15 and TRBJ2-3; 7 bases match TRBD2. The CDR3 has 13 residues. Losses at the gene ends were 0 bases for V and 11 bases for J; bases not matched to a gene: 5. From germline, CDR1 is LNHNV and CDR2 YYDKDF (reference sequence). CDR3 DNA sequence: TGTGCCACCAGCAGAGATCCCCTAGCGGTGCAGTATTTT. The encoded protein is CATSRDPLAVQYF.

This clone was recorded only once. In nucleotides, the CDR3 is TGTGCCAGCTCCCAGGGACTAGCGGGAGGCGTCAACACCGGGGAGCTGTTTTTT. It yields the protein CASSQGLAGGVNTGELFF. The chain recombines TRBV18 with TRBJ2-2, with TRBD2 matching 15 bases. With V trimmed by 6 bases and J by 2 bases, 7 bases remained unmatched. Per germline, CDR1 KGHSH and CDR2 LQKENI. This CDR3 contains 18 residues.

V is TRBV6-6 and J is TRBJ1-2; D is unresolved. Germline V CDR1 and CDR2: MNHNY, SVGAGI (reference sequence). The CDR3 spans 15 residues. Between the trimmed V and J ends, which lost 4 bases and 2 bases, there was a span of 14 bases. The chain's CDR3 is CASSSSDEGNYGYTF. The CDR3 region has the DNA TGTGCCAGCAGTTCCTCCGATGAAGGGAACTATGGCTACACCTTC.

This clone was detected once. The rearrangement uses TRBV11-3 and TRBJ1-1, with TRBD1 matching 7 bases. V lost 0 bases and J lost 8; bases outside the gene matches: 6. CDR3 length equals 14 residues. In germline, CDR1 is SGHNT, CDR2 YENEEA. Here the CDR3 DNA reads TGTGCCAGCAGCTTAGAGGGGACAGCATCGGAAGCTTTCTTT. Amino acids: CASSLEGTASEAFF.

The DNA for the CDR3 is TGCGCCAGCAGCCGGCGGGGTGCGGGGGGCGCCCATGAGCAGTTCTTC. It is translated as CASSRRGAGGAHEQFF. The chain carries TRBV4-3 and TRBJ2-1; 8 bases align to TRBD2. The CDR3 contains 16 residues. CDR1 LGHNA and CDR2 YSLEER come from the germline V gene. V was pared by 4 bases and J by 8 bases, with 13 bases of the junction left unmatched.

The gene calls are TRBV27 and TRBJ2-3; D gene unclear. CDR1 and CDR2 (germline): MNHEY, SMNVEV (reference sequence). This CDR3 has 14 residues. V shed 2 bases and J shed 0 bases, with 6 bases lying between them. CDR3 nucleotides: TGTGCCAGCAGTTTACGACGGAGCACAGATACGCAGTATTTT. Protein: CASSLRRSTDTQYF.

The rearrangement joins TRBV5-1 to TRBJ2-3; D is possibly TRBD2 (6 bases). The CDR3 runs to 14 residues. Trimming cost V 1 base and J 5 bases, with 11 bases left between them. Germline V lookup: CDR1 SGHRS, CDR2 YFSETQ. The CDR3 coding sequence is TGCGCCAGCAGCTTGAACGGGGGAGGAGATACGCAGTATTTT. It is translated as CASSLNGGGDTQYF.

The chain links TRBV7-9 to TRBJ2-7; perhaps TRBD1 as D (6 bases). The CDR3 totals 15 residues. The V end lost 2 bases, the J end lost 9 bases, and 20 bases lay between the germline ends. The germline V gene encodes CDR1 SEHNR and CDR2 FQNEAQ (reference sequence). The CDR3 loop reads CASSLHQGPHFPQYF. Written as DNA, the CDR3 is TGTGCCAGCAGCTTACACCAGGGGCCGCACTTTCCGCAGTACTTC.

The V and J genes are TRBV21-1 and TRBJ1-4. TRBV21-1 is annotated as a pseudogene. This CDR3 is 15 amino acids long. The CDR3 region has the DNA TGTGCCAGCAGTCCCCGGTGGGGGGGGGATGAAAAACTGTTTTTT. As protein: CASSPRWGGDEKLFF.

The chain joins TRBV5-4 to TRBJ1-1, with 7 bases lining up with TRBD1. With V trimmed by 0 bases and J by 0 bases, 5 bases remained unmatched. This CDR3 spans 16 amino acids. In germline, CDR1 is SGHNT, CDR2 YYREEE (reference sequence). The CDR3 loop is CASSLGSGQMNTEAFF. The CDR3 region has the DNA TGTGCCAGCAGCTTGGGTTCGGGACAGATGAACACTGAAGCTTTCTTT.

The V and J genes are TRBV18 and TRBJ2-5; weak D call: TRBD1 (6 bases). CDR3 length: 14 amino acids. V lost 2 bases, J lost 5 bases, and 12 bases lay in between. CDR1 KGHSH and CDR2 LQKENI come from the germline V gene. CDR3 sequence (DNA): TGTGCCAGCTCACCATTAGGGGGAAAGGAGACCCAGTACTTC. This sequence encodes CASSPLGGKETQYF.

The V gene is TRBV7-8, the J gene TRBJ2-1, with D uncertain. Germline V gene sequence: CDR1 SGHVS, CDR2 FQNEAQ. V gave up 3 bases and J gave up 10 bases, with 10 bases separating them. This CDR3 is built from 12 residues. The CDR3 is CASSFTQGEQFF. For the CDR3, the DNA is TGTGCCAGCAGCTTTACCCAAGGCGAGCAGTTCTTC.

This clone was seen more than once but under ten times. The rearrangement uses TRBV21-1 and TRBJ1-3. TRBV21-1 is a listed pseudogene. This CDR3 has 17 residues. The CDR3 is CASSKDWEGPSGNTIYF. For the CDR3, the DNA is TGTGCCAGCAGCAAGGATTGGGAAGGACCCTCTGGAAACACCATATATTTT.